Shown below are 21 T cell receptor beta chains from a single sample sequenced in a study of radiotherapy plus CTLA-4 blockade in lung cancer. Here immunoSEQ multiplex PCR was the method, and the copy in TCRdb shows in-frame clones only, minus some. Among some 110,000 clones, 81% were seen once, and the ten largest hold about 3.3%. The sequencing used peripheral blood, collected from a patient treated with radiotherapy plus ipilimumab. These TCRs come from a human donor with non-small cell lung cancer that progressed on radiotherapy plus ipilimumab. Some clones in this sample may be carry-over from other donors' samples.

This clone was seen a handful of times. The CDR3 is CASSWEGTLYEQYF. In nucleotides, the CDR3 is TGTGCCAGCAGCTGGGAGGGGACACTCTACGAGCAGTACTTC. The chain is built from TRBV7-9 and TRBJ2-7; perhaps TRBD2 as D (7 bases). The germline V gene has CDR1 SEHNR and CDR2 FQNEAQ (reference sequence). V was cut by 4 bases and J by 3 bases, with 13 bases left in between. The CDR3 covers 14 residues.

This clone is a singleton in its sample. One junction end does not reproduce the germline sequence, and a read error may be involved. The chain has TRBV28 and TRBJ2-7; D gene unclear. Per the germline V gene, CDR1 is MDHEN and CDR2 is SYDVKM. The CDR3 has 13 residues. Here the CDR3 DNA reads TGTGCCAGCAGTTCTTACAGCCTCCCCCTACGAAGCTTC. This translates into CASSSYSLPLRSF. Supplemented by reference TRBV28 and TRBJ2-7, the full variable domain reads DVKVTQSSRYLVKRTGEKVFLECVQDMDHENMFWYRQDPGLGLRLIYFSYDVKMKEKGDIPEGYSVSREKKERFSLILESASTNQTSMYLCASSSYSLPLRSFGPGTRLTVT.

This clone was observed a few times. This chain's CDR3 is CASSTVSRGNSPLHF. The CDR3 nucleotides read TGCGCCAGCAGCACGGTTAGCAGGGGGAATTCACCCCTCCACTTT. The chain recombines TRBV5-1 with TRBJ1-6; 7 nucleotides line up with TRBD1. There are 15 residues in the CDR3. The ends lost 4 bases at V and 7 bases at J; junction bases unmatched: 8. Germline CDR1 is SGHRS and CDR2 is YFSETQ.

The chain uses TRBV14 and TRBJ1-2; no clear D gene. The CDR3 totals 15 residues. V was shortened by 0 bases and J by 4 bases, with 12 bases between the two germline ends. Per the germline V gene, CDR1 is SGHDN and CDR2 is FVKESK. CDR3 loop: CASSQEFGRGYGYTF. The CDR3 bases are TGTGCCAGCAGCCAAGAATTTGGTCGAGGCTATGGCTACACCTTC.

CDR3 in DNA: TGTGCCAGCAGCTTAGCCTCTTGGAGCGGGGGTTACAATGAGCAGTTCTTC. It codes for CASSLASWSGGYNEQFF. The chain couples TRBV7-2 to TRBJ2-1; 8 positions match TRBD2. CDR3 length equals 17 residues. Germline lookup yields CDR1 SGHTA and CDR2 FQGNSA. V dropped 0 bases and J dropped 4; count of bases not matched to a gene: 8. The complete variable domain, with remaining parts taken from reference TRBV7-2 and TRBJ2-1, reads GAGVSQSPSNKVTEKGKDVELRCDPISGHTALYWYRQSLGQGLEFLIYFQGNSAPDKSGLPSDRFSAERTGGSVSTLTIQRTQQEDSAVYLCASSLASWSGGYNEQFFGPGTRLTVL.

The J gene is TRBJ1-4, the V gene TRBV7-2; 7 nucleotides match TRBD1. The junction had 5 bases not matched to a gene; V was cut back by 2 bases and J by 5 bases. CDR3 length: 15 amino acids. Germline V gene data show CDR1 as SGHTA and CDR2 as FQGNSA. The CDR3 region is CASSLLARGNEKLFF. As DNA, the CDR3 is TGTGCCAGCAGCTTATTGGCCAGGGGGAATGAAAAACTGTTTTTT.

The chain is built from TRBV1 and TRBJ2-3; TRBD2, the table's D call, was not compared with the DNA. TRBV1 is noted as a pseudogene. The CDR3 runs 19 residues. The CDR3 nucleotides read TGCACCAGCAGCCGCGAAACTCCGGGACTAGCGGAAAGCACAGATACGCAGTATTTT. Translating it yields CTSSRETPGLAESTDTQYF.

On this clone itself: At one end the junction does not follow the germline gene, possibly because of a read error. The chain recombines TRBV5-1 with TRBJ1-1; no firm D call. The CDR3 has 14 residues. From germline, CDR1 is SGHRS and CDR2 YFSETQ. CDR3 amino acids: CASTLTPQNTEAFF. The CDR3, as DNA: TGCGCCAGCACCTTGACACCTCAGAACACTGAAGCTTTCTTT.

V usage is TRBV19 and J usage is TRBJ1-2; D is undetermined. The CDR3 loop spans 14 amino acids. With 7 bases removed from V and 0 bases from J, the gap between germline ends came to 12 bases. Germline CDR1 reads LNHDA; CDR2 reads SQIVND (reference sequence). The CDR3 sequence: CASKQLGTNYGYTF. The CDR3 nucleotides read TGTGCCAGTAAACAATTAGGCACTAACTATGGCTACACCTTC.

This clone was found once. The chain has TRBV5-1 and TRBJ1-6; D not certain. Per germline, CDR1 SGHRS and CDR2 YFSETQ. V gave up 0 bases and J gave up 5 bases, with 9 bases separating them. The CDR3 sequence is 15 residues long. The CDR3 sequence is CASSLGLGNNSPLHF. CDR3 in DNA: TGCGCCAGCAGCTTGGGACTGGGAAATAATTCACCCCTCCACTTT.

V and J are TRBV30 and TRBJ1-1; tentative D call: TRBD1 (5 bases). Trimming removed 3 bases from V and 5 bases from J, with 16 bases in between. The CDR3 sequence is 14 residues long. CDR1 and CDR2 from the germline V gene are GTSNPN and SVGIG (reference sequence). The CDR3 here is CAWSRLLGETEAFF. CDR3 sequence (DNA): TGTGCCTGGAGCCGCCTGTTGGGGGAGACTGAAGCTTTCTTT.

The rearrangement uses TRBV5-1 and TRBJ2-7, with 7 bases fitting TRBD1. V was pared by 4 bases and J by 1 base, with 5 bases of the junction left unmatched. CDR1 is SGHRS, CDR2 YFSETQ, per germline. The CDR3 has 14 residues. CDR3 nucleotide sequence: TGCGCCAGCAGCAACGGACAGGTGTCCTACGAGCAGTACTTC. Translating gives CASSNGQVSYEQYF.

The chain couples TRBV6-5 to TRBJ1-1; D is ambiguous. CDR3 length: 13 amino acids. V lost 8 bases and J lost 2, with 12 bases in between. CDR1 and CDR2 (germline): MNHEY, SVGAGI. The CDR3 here is CASLGFINTEAFF. CDR3 DNA sequence: TGTGCCAGCCTCGGGTTTATCAACACTGAAGCTTTCTTT.

The genes are TRBV12-5 and TRBJ1-3; D ambiguous. The CDR3 sequence is 17 residues long. Germline CDR1 and CDR2: LGHNT and FRNRAP. V was cut by 0 bases and J by 1 base, with 13 bases left in between. The CDR3 coding sequence is TGTGCTAGTGGTTTGGTAGTAGGCAGTCTTTCTGGAAACACCATATATTTT. Amino acids: CASGLVVGSLSGNTIYF.

This clone was seen a few times. The genes are TRBV12-5 and TRBJ1-2; tentative D call: TRBD1 (5 bases). Germline CDR1 is LGHNT and CDR2 is FRNRAP. The germline V and J ends were trimmed by 3 bases and 3 bases, with 11 bases remaining between them. CDR3 length equals 14 residues. CDR3 protein: CASGFSGEDYGYTF. The CDR3 DNA reads TGTGCTAGTGGTTTCTCGGGGGAAGACTATGGCTACACCTTC.

The V call is TRBV9, the J call TRBJ1-6; D is possibly TRBD1 (5 bases). There are 14 residues in the CDR3. Germline CDR1 is SGDLS and CDR2 is YYNGEE. V lost 0 bases, J lost 9 bases, and 10 bases lay in between. The DNA for the CDR3 is TGTGCCAGCAGCGTAGCAGGGTCAGGTTCACCCCTCCACTTT. It specifies CASSVAGSGSPLHF.

V usage is TRBV9 and J usage is TRBJ2-1, with TRBD2 identical over 9 bases. The CDR3 runs to 15 residues. CDR1 is SGDLS, CDR2 YYNGEE, per germline. With 4 bases clipped from V and 4 bases from J, the junction kept 6 bases outside the gene matches. CDR3 residues: CASSSGTSWYNEQFF. The CDR3 coding sequence is TGTGCCAGCAGCTCAGGGACTAGCTGGTACAATGAGCAGTTCTTC.

The V and J genes are TRBV6-5 and TRBJ2-1; 11 bases agree with TRBD1. J gave up 8 bases and V 6 bases, and 3 bases lay outside the gene matches. The CDR3 contains 13 residues. The V gene's germline CDR1 is MNHEY and CDR2 SVGAGI. For the CDR3, the DNA is TGTGCCAGCAGGGACAGGGGGCAGGATGAGCAGTTCTTC. This encodes CASRDRGQDEQFF.

This clone has only one observation. The chain links TRBV11-2 to TRBJ2-2, with 8 bases that match TRBD1. This CDR3 contains 16 residues. The V and J ends lost 5 bases and 4 bases, in that order; junction bases with no gene match: 9. From germline, CDR1 is SGHAT and CDR2 FQNNGV. The CDR3 loop is CASSRYRGNPTGELFF. The CDR3 DNA reads TGTGCCAGCAGCCGTTACAGGGGGAACCCCACCGGGGAGCTGTTTTTT.

The chain links TRBV18 to TRBJ2-3, with 10 bases that match TRBD2. The length of the CDR3 is 15 residues. From germline, CDR1 is KGHSH and CDR2 LQKENI. Unmatched junction bases numbered 2, after V lost 4 bases and J lost 1 base. The DNA for the CDR3 is TGTGCCAGCTCACGGAGCGGGGGGGGCACAGATACGCAGTATTTT. This sequence encodes CASSRSGGGTDTQYF. The entire variable domain, with the rest obtained from reference TRBV18 and TRBJ2-3, is as follows: NAGVMQNPRHLVRRRGQEARLRCSPMKGHSHVYWYRQLPEEGLKFMVYLQKENIIDESGMPKERFSAEFPKEGPSILRIQQVVRGDSAAYFCASSRSGGGTDTQYFGPGTRLTVL.

In this sample, this clone turned up once. The chain employs TRBV5-1 and TRBJ2-1; TRBD1 might be the D (6 bases). The CDR3 totals 12 residues. Germline lookup yields CDR1 SGHRS and CDR2 YFSETQ. V was shortened by 3 bases and J by 8 bases, with 9 bases between the two germline ends. CDR3 in amino acids: CASSSQGDEQFF. The CDR3 DNA reads as TGCGCCAGCAGCTCACAGGGCGATGAGCAGTTCTTC. Combining the CDR3 with reference TRBV5-1 and TRBJ2-1 gives the whole variable domain KAGVTQTPRYLIKTRGQQVTLSCSPISGHRSVSWYQQTPGQGLQFLFEYFSETQRNKGNFPGRFSGRQFSNSRSEMNVSTLELGDSALYLCASSSQGDEQFFGPGTRLTVL.